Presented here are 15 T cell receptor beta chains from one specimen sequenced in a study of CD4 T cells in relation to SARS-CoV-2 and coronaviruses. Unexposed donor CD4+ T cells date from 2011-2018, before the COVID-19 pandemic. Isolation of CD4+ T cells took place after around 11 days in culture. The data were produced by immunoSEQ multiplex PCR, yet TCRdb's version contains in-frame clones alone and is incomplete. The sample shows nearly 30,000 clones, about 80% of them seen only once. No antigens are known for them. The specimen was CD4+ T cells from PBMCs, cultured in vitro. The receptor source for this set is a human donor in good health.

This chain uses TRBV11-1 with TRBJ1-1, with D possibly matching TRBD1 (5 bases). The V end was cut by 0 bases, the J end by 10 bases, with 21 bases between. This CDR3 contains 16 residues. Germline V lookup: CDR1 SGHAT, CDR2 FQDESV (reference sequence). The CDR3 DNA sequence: TGTGCCAGCAGCTTAGCGGATTGGCCGACGATTGGGGGAGCTTTCTTT. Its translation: CASSLADWPTIGGAFF.

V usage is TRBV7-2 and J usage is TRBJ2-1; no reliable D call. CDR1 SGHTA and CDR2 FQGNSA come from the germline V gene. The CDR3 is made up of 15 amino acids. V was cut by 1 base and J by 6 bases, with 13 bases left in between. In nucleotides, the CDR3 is TGTGCCAGCAGCTTAGTCACCGGACCAAGCAATGAGCAGTTCTTC. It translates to CASSLVTGPSNEQFF.

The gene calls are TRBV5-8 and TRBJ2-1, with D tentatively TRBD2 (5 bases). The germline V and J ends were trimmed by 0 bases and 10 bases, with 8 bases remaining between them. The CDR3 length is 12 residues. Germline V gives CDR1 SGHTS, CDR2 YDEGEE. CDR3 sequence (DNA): TGTGCCAGCAGCTTGGACAGAGGGGAGCAGTTCTTC. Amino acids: CASSLDRGEQFF. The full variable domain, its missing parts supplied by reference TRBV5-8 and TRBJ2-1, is EAGVTQSPTHLIKTRGQQATLRCSPISGHTSVYWYQQALGLGLQFLLWYDEGEERNRGNFPPRFSGRQFPNYSSELNVNALELEDSALYLCASSLDRGEQFFGPGTRLTVL.

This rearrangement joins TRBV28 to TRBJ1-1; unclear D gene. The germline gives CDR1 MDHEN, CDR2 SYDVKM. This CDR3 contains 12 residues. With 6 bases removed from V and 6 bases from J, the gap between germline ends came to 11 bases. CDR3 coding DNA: TGTGCCAGCAGCCCGCTAGTGCCTGAAGCTTTCTTT. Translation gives CASSPLVPEAFF.

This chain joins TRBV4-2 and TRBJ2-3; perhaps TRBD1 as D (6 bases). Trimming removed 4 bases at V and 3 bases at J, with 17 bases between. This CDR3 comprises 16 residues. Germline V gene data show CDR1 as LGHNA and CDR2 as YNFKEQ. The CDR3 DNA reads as TGTGCCAGCAGCCCGGCGCGAGGACAGCGGACAGATACGCAGTATTTT. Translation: CASSPARGQRTDTQYF.

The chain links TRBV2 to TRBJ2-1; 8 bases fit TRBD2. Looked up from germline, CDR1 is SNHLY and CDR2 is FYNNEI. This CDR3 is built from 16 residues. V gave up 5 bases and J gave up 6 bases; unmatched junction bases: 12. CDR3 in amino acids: CASSRAGGSGGNEQFF. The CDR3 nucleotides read TGTGCCAGCAGTCGAGCCGGGGGGAGCGGGGGCAATGAGCAGTTCTTC.

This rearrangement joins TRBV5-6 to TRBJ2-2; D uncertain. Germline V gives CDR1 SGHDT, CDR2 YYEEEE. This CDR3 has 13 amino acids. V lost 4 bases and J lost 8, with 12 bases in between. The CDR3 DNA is TGTGCCAGCAGCACCGGGCACTTAGGGGAGCTGTTTTTT. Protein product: CASSTGHLGELFF.

CDR3 region: CASLGSDGGEETQYF. The CDR3 DNA is TGTGCCAGCTTGGGGTCTGACGGCGGGGAAGAGACCCAGTACTTC. This rearrangement joins TRBV6-1 to TRBJ2-5; tentatively, D is TRBD2 (6 bases). The germline CDR1 and CDR2 sequences are MNHNS and SASEGT. V lost 8 bases and J 3 bases, leaving 19 bases between the germline ends. This CDR3 is built from 15 residues.

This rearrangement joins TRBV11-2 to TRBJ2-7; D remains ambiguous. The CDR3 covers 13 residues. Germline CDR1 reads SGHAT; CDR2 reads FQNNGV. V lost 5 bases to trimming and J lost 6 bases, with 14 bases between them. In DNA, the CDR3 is TGTGCCAGCAGCCGGATTAGGAGCCGCGAGCAGTACTTC. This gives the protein CASSRIRSREQYF.

CDR3 residues: CASSYSVGTHYEQYF. CDR3 bases: TGTGCCAGCAGTTACTCCGTCGGGACTCACTACGAGCAGTACTTC. The chain uses TRBV6-2 or TRBV6-3 and TRBJ2-7; D perhaps matches TRBD2 (6 bases). Germline loops: CDR1 MNHEY, CDR2 SVGEGT. The CDR3 consists of 15 residues. With 0 bases removed from V and 3 bases from J, the gap between germline ends came to 12 bases.

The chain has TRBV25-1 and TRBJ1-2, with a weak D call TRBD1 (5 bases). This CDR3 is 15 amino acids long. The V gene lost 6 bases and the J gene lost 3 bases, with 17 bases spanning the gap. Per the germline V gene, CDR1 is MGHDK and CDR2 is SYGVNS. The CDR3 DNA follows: TGTGCCAGCAGAGAAGGGGAGGGGCCTTACTATGGCTACACCTTC. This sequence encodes CASREGEGPYYGYTF.

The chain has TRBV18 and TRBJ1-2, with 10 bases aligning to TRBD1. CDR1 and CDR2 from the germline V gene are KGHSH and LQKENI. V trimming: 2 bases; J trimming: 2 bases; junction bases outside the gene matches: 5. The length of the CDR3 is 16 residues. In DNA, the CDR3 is TGTGCCAGCTCACCATTCCAGGACAGGGGGAACTATGGCTACACCTTC. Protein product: CASSPFQDRGNYGYTF.

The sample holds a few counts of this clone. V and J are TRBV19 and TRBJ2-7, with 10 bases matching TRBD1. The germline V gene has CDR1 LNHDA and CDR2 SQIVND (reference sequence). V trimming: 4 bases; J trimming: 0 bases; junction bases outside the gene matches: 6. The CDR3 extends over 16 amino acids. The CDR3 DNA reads TGTGCCAGTAGTACGGGGACAGGGGCTGACTCCTACGAGCAGTACTTC. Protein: CASSTGTGADSYEQYF. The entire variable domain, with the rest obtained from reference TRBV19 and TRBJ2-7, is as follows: DGGITQSPKYLFRKEGQNVTLSCEQNLNHDAMYWYRQDPGQGLRLIYYSQIVNDFQKGDIAEGYSVSREKKESFPLTVTSAQKNPTAFYLCASSTGTGADSYEQYFGPGTRLTVT.

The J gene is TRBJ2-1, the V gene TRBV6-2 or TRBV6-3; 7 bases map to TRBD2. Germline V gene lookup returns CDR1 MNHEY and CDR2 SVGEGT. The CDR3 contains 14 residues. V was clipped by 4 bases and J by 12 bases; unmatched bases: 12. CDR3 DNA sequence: TGTGCCAGCAGTTCGGGCGGGAGCGCATTTAGGCAGTTCTTC. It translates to CASSSGGSAFRQFF.

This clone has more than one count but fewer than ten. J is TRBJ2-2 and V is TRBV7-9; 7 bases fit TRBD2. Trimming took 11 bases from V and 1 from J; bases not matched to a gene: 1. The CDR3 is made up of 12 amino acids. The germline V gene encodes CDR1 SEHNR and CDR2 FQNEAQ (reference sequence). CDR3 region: CAGGGNTGELFF. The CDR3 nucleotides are TGTGCCGGGGGGGGGAACACCGGGGAGCTGTTTTTT.